This T cell receptor (beta chain) was observed in a study of T cells in Graves' hyperthyroidism and ophthalmopathy. There were TCR beta CDR3 regions amplified from RNA transcripts. Using the HTBI primer set, a first-round RT-PCR was run on the TCR CDR3. In TCRdb, the multiplex PCR reads were re-called with MiXCR into one record per CDR3 protein. The repertoire has about 210,000 distinct CDR3 sequences, roughly 18% of them found once; the top ten carry approximately 50%. The CDR3 extends over 16 amino acids. CDR1 and CDR2 from the germline V gene are LGHNA and YSLEER. V lost 4 bases and J lost 3; bases outside the gene matches: 5. Findings and limits, study-wide: Most thyroid clonotypes with frequency above 0.001 were detected in blood.

On this clonotype itself: The target antigen is unknown.

These patients, aged 18 to 65, had recently diagnosed hyperthyroidism lasting under 2 months. The chain joins TRBV4-3 to TRBJ2-1, with 11 bases aligning to TRBD2. The receptor comes from a man aged 50-60 years with Graves' hyperthyroidism. The sample consisted of blood. In DNA form, the CDR3 reads TGCGCCAGCAGCCTACGACTAGCGGGACTCTACAATGAGCAGTTCTTC. Protein sequence: CASSLRLAGLYNEQFF.